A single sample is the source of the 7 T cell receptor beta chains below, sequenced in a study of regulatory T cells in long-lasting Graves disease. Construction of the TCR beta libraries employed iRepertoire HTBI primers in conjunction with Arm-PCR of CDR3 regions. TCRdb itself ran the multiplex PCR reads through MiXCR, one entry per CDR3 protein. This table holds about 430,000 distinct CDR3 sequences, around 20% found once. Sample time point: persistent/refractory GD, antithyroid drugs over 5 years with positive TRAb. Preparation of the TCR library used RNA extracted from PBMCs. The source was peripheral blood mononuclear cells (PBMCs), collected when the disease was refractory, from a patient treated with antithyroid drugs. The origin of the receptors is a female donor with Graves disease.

CDR3 protein: CASSPDRAYTGELFF. CDR3 nucleotides: TGTGCCAGCTCACCGGACAGGGCTTACACCGGGGAGCTGTTTTTT. The chain employs TRBV18 and TRBJ2-2, with 8 bases that match TRBD1. V shed 3 bases, J shed 3 bases, and the junction held 3 bases outside the gene matches. This CDR3 has 15 residues. Per germline, CDR1 KGHSH and CDR2 LQKENI.

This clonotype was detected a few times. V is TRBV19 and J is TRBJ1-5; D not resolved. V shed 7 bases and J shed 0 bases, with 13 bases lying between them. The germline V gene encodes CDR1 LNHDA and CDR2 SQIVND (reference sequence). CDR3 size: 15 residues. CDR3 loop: CASIVGGSSNQPQHF. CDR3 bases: TGTGCCAGTATTGTTGGCGGCTCTAGCAATCAGCCCCAGCATTTT.

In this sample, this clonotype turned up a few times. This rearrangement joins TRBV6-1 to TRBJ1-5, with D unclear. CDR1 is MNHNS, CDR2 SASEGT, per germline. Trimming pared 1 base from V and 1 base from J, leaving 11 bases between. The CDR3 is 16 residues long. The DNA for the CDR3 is TGTGCCAGCAGTGAAGGCCTGGGAGGCAGCAATCAGCCCCAGCATTTT. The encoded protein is CASSEGLGGSNQPQHF.

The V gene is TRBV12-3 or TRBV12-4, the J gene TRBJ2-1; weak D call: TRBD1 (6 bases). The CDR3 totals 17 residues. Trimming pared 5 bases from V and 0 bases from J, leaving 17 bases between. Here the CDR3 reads CASSRGQPERSYNEQFF. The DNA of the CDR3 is TGTGCCAGCAGTCGAGGACAGCCAGAGCGCTCCTACAATGAGCAGTTCTTC.

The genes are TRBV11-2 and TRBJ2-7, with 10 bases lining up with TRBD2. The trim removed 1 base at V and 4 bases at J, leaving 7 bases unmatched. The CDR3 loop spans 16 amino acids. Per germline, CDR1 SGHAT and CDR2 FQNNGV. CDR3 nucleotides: TGTGCCAGCAGCTTAGGCCTAGCGGGAGTGGAGTACGAGCAGTACTTC. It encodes CASSLGLAGVEYEQYF.

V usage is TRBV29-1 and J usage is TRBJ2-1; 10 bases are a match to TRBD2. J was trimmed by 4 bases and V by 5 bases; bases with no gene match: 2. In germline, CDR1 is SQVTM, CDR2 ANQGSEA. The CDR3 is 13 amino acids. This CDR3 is CSVRTSGYNEQFF. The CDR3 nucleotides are TGCAGCGTTCGGACTAGCGGTTACAATGAGCAGTTCTTC.

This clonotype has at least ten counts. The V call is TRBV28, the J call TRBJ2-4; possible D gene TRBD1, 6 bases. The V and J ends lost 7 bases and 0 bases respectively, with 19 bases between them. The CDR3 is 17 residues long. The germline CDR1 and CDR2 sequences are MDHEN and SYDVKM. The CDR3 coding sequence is TGTGCCAGCACCCCGGGACACCCAGATCTAGCCAAAAACATTCAGTACTTC. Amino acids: CASTPGHPDLAKNIQYF.